This TCR beta chain was captured by sequencing in a study of siplizumab effects on memory and regulatory T cells. As concerns this clone: Additional DNA sequences in this sample encode the identical CDR3.

Germline values: CDR1 SNHLY, CDR2 FYNNEI. The ends were cut back, 6 bases at V and 0 bases at J, with 14 bases in the middle. The CDR3 is made up of 16 amino acids. The table came from immunoSEQ multiplex PCR; TCRdb's copy has only in-frame clones and leaves some out. The sample includes approximately 92,000 clones, around 94% of them seen just once. Sequencing used non-Treg CD4+ T cells sorted from blood. The source of this sequence is a human donor in good health. The chain combines TRBV2 with TRBJ1-4, with no clear D. CDR3 nucleotide sequence: TGTGCCAGCAGGAGATGGGCTTTGGCAACTAATGAAAAACTGTTTTTT. It translates to CASRRWALATNEKLFF.